The 2 T cell receptor beta chains below come from one sample, sequenced in a study of blood T cells in healthy people across ages. Primed by a sample-barcoded 5' primer and a J-beta primer mix, a second PCR proceeded for about 6 to 12 cycles. TCRdb processed the 5' RACE reads anew with MiXCR; each CDR3 protein has one entry. The sample carries around 1,800,000 distinct CDR3 sequences, about two fifths recorded once. Material for sequencing was blood. These receptors were obtained from a human donor in good health.

V is TRBV20-1 and J is TRBJ2-1, with 7 bases aligning to TRBD1. V dropped 1 base and J dropped 2; count of bases not matched to a gene: 2. The CDR3 has 14 amino acids. From germline, CDR1 is DFQATT and CDR2 SNEGSKA (reference sequence). The CDR3 bases are TGCAGTGCTAGAGGCGGACAGGCCTACAATGAGCAGTTCTTC. Protein sequence: CSARGGQAYNEQFF.

The J gene is TRBJ2-7, the V gene TRBV28; perhaps TRBD2 as D (7 bases). Germline CDR1 is MDHEN and CDR2 is SYDVKM. V dropped 2 bases and J dropped 2 bases, with 13 bases sitting between them. CDR3 length: 15 residues. As DNA, the CDR3 is TGTGCCAGCAGTTTAGGTGGGGGGGCTCCCTACGAGCAGTACTTC. This gives the protein CASSLGGGAPYEQYF.